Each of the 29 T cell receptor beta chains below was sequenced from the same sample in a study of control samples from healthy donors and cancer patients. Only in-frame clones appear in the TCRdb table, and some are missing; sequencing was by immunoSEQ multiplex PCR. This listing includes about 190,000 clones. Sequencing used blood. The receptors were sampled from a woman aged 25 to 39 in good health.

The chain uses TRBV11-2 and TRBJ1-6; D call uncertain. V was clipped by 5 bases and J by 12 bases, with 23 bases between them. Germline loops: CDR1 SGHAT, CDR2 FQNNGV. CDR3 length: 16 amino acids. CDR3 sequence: CASSPLFDRTGGPLHF. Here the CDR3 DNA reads TGTGCCAGCAGCCCCCTCTTCGATCGGACGGGCGGACCCCTCCACTTT.

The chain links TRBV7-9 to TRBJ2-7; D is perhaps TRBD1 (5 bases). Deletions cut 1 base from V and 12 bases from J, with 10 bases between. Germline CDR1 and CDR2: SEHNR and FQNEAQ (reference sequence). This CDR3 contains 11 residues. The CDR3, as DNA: TGTGCCAGCAGCTTAGATGGGGCGGCGTACTTC. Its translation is CASSLDGAAYF.

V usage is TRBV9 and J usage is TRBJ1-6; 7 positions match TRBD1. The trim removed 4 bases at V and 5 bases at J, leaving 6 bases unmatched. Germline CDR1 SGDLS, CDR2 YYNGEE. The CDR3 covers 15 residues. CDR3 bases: TGTGCCAGCAGCCTCCGGGACAGCCATAATTCACCCCTCCACTTT. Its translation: CASSLRDSHNSPLHF. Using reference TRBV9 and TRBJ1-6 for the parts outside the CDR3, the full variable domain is DSGVTQTPKHLITATGQRVTLRCSPRSGDLSVYWYQQSLDQGLQFLIQYYNGEERAKGNILERFSAQQFPDLHSELNLSSLELGDSALYFCASSLRDSHNSPLHFGNGTRLTVT.

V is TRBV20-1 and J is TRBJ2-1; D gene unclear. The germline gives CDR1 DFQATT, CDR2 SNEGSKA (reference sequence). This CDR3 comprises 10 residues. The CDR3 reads CASVANEQFF. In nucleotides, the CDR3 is TGCGCATCAGTTGCAAATGAGCAGTTCTTC.

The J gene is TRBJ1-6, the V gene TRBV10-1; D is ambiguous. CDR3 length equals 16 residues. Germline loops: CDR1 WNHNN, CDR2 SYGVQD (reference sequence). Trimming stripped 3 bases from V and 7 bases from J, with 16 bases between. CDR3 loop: CASSEFVPGRNSPLHF. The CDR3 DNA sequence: TGCGCCAGCAGTGAATTCGTCCCAGGAAGGAATTCACCCCTCCACTTT.

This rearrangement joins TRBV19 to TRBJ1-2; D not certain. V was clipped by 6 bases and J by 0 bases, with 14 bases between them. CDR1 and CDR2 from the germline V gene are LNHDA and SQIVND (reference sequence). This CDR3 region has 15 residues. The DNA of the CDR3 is TGTGCCAGTAGGGAATCGCTAGTTGCTAACTATGGCTACACCTTC. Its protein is CASRESLVANYGYTF. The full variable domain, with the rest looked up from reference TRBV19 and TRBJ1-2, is DGGITQSPKYLFRKEGQNVTLSCEQNLNHDAMYWYRQDPGQGLRLIYYSQIVNDFQKGDIAEGYSVSREKKESFPLTVTSAQKNPTAFYLCASRESLVANYGYTFGSGTRLTVV.

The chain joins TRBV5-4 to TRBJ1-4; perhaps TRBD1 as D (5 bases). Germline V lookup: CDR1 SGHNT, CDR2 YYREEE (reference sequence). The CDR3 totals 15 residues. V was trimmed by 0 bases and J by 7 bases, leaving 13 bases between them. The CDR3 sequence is CASSLGGAALEKLFF. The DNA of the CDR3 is TGTGCCAGCAGCTTGGGTGGGGCGGCACTTGAAAAACTGTTTTTT.

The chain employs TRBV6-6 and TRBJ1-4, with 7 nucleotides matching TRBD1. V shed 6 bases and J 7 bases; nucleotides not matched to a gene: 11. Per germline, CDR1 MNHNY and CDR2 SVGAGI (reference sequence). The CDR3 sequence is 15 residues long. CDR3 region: CASSADRVIGEKLFF. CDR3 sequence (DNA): TGTGCCAGCAGCGCCGACAGGGTAATAGGTGAAAAACTGTTTTTT.

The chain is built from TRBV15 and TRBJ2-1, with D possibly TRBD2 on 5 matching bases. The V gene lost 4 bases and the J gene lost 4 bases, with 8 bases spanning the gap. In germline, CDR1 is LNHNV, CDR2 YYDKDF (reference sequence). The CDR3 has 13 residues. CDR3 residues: CATSTGEYNEQFF. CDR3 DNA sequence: TGTGCCACCAGCACCGGGGAGTACAATGAGCAGTTCTTC.

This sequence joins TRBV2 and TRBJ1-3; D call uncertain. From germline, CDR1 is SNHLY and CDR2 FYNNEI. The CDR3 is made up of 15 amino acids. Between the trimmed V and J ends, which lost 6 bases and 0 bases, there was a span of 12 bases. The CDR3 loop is CASSEETTSGNTIYF. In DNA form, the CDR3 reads TGTGCCAGCAGCGAGGAGACAACCTCTGGAAACACCATATATTTT.

CDR3 loop: CASGHGQPQHF. In DNA form, the CDR3 reads TGTGCCAGCGGGCATGGACAGCCCCAGCATTTT. The chain links TRBV4-2 to TRBJ1-5; no reliable D call. Germline CDR1 LGHNA, CDR2 YNFKEQ. V was clipped by 8 bases and J by 7 bases, with 9 bases between them. This CDR3 is built from 11 residues.

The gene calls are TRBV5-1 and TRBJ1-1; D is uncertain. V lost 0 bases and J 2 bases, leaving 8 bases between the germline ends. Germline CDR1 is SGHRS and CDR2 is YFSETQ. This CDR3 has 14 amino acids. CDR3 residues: CASSLGAANTEAFF. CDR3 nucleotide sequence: TGCGCCAGCAGCTTGGGAGCGGCAAACACTGAAGCTTTCTTT.

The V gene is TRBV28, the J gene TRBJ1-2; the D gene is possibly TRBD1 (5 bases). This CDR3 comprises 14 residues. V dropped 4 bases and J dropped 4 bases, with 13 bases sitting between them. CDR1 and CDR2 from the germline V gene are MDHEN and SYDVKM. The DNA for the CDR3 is TGTGCCAGCAGTTATCTGGGGGGAGGCTATGGCTACACCTTC. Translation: CASSYLGGGYGYTF.

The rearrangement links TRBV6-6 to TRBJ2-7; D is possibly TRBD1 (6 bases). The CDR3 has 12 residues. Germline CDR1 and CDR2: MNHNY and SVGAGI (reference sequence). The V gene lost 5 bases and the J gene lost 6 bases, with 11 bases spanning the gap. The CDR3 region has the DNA TGTGCCAGCAGTGAGGGGGTTATCGAGCAGTACTTC. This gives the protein CASSEGVIEQYF.

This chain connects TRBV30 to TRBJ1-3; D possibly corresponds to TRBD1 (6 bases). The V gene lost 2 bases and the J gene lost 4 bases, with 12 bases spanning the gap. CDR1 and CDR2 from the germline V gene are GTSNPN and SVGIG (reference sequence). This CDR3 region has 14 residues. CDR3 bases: TGTGCCTGGAGTTTGGGGGGGCGGGGAAACACCATATATTTT. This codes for CAWSLGGRGNTIYF. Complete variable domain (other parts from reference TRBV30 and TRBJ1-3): SQTIHQWPATLVQPVGSPLSLECTVEGTSNPNLYWYRQAAGRGLQLLFYSVGIGQISSEVPQNLSASRPQDRQFILSSKKLLLSDSGFYLCAWSLGGRGNTIYFGEGSWLTVV.

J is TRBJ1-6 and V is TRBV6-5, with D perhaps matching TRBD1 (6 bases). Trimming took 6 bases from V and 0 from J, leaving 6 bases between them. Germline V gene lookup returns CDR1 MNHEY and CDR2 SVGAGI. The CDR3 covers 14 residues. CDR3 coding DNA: TGTGCCAGCAGACAGGGCTCCTATAATTCACCCCTCCACTTT. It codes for CASRQGSYNSPLHF.

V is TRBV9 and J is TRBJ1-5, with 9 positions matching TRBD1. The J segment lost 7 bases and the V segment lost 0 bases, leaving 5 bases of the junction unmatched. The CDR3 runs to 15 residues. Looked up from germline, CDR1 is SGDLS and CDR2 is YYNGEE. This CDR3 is CASSVGQGVSQPQHF. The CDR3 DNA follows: TGTGCCAGCAGCGTAGGACAGGGGGTTAGCCAGCCCCAGCATTTT.

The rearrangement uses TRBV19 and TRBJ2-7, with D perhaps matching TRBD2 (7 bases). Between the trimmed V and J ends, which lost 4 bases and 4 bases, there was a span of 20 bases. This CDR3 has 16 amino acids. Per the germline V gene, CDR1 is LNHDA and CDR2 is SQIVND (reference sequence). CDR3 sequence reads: CASSKEGGPLGYEQYF. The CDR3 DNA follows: TGTGCCAGTAGTAAAGAGGGGGGGCCCCTTGGGTACGAGCAGTACTTC.

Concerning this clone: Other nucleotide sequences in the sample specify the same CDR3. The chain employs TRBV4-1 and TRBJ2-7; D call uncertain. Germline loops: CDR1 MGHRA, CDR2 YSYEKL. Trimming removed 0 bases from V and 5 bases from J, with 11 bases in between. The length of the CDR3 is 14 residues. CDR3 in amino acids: CASSQEPLGNEQYF. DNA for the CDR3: TGCGCCAGCAGCCAAGAACCTTTAGGGAACGAGCAGTACTTC.

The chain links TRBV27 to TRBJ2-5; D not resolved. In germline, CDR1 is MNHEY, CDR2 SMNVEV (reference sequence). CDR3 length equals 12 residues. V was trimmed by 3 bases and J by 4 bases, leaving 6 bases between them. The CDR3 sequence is CASSFRLETQYF. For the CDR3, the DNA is TGTGCCAGCAGTTTTCGTCTAGAGACCCAGTACTTC.

The CDR3 region is CASSHGTANEQFF. In DNA form, the CDR3 reads TGTGCCAGCAGCCACGGGACTGCCAATGAGCAGTTCTTC. V and J are TRBV3-1 (or the pseudogene TRBV3-2) and TRBJ2-1; possible D gene TRBD2, 6 bases. Trimming left V 3 bases short and J 6 bases short, with 9 bases between. In germline, CDR1 is LGHDT, CDR2 YNNKEL (reference sequence). The CDR3 spans 13 residues.

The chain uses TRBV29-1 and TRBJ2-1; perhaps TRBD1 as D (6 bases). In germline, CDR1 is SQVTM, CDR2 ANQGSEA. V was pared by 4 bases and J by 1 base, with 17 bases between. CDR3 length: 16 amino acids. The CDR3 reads CSVAGTPRYSYNEQFF. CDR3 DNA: TGCAGCGTTGCCGGGACACCCAGGTATTCCTACAATGAGCAGTTCTTC.

The CDR3 DNA reads TGCGCCAGCAGCTTTACCTCAGAGACCCAGTACTTC. This encodes CASSFTSETQYF. The V gene is TRBV5-1, the J gene TRBJ2-5; D is ambiguous. CDR1 SGHRS and CDR2 YFSETQ come from the germline V gene. The ends were cut back, 2 bases at V and 4 bases at J, with 6 bases in the middle. The CDR3 loop spans 12 amino acids.

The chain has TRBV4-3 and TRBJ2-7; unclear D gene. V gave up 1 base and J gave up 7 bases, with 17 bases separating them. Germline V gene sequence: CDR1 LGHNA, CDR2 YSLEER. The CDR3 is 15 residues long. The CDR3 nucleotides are TGCGCCAGCAGCCAAGTTCGAACCCTGGCTCGAGAGCAGTACTTC. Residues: CASSQVRTLAREQYF.

In DNA, the CDR3 is TGTGCCAGCAGCTTAGTCGCCAGCTCTGGAAACACCATATATTTT. Translating gives CASSLVASSGNTIYF. The V call is TRBV7-9, the J call TRBJ1-3; D remains unclear. Deletions cut 1 base from V and 0 bases from J, with 7 bases between. CDR1 is SEHNR and CDR2 is FQNEAQ in the germline V gene (reference sequence). This CDR3 contains 15 residues. The full variable domain, with the rest looked up from reference TRBV7-9 and TRBJ1-3, is DTGVSQNPRHKITKRGQNVTFRCDPISEHNRLYWYRQTLGQGPEFLTYFQNEAQLEKSRLLSDRFSAERPKGSFSTLEIQRTEQGDSAMYLCASSLVASSGNTIYFGEGSWLTVV.

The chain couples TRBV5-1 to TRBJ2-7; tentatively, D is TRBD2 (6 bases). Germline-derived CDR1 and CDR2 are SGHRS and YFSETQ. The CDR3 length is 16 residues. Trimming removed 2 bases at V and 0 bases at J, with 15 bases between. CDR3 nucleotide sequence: TGCGCCAGCAGCTTCGACCGGGACTCGAGCTCCTACGAGCAGTACTTC. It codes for CASSFDRDSSSYEQYF.

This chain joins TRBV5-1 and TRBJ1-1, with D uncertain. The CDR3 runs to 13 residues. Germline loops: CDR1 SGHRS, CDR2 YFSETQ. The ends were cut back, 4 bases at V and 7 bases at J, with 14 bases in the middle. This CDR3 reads CASSLLGRNEAFF. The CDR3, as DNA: TGCGCCAGCAGCCTCCTAGGGCGGAATGAAGCTTTCTTT.

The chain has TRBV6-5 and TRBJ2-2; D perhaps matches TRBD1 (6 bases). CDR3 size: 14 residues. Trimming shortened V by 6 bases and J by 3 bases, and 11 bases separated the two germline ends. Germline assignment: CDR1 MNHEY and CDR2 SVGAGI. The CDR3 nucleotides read TGTGCCAGCAGCACGGACAGATACACCGGGGAGCTGTTTTTT. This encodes CASSTDRYTGELFF.

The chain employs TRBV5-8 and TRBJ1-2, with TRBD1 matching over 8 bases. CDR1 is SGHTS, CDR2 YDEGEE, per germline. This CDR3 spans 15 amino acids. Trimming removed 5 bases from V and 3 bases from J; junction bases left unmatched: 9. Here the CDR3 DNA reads TGTGCCAGCAGTTATGGACAGGGATCTTACTATGGCTACACCTTC. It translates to CASSYGQGSYYGYTF.